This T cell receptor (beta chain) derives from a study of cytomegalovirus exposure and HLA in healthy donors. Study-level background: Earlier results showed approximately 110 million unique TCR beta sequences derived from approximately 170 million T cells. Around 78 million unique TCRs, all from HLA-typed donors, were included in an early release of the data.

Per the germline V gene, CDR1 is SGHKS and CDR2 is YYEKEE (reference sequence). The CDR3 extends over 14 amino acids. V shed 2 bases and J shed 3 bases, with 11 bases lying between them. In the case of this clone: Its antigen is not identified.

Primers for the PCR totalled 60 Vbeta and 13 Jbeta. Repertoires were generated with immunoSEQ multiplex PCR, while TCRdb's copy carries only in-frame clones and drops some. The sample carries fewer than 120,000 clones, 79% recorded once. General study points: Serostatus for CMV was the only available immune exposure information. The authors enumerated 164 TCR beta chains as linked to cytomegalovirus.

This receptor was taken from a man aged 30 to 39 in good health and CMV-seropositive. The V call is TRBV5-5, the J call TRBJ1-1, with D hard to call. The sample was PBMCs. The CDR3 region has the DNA TGTGCCAGCAGCTTCTCACGGGGTTACACTGAAGCTTTCTTT. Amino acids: CASSFSRGYTEAFF.